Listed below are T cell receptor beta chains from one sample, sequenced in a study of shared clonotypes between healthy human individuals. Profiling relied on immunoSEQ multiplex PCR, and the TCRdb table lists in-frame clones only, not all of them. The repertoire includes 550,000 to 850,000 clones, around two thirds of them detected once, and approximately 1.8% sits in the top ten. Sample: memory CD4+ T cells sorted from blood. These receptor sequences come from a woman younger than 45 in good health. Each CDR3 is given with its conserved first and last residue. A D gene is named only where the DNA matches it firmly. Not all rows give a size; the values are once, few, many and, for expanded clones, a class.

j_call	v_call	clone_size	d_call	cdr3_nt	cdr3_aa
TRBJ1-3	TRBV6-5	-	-	TGTGCCAGCAGTTACGGAAACGCAGGGTTTGGAAACACCATATATTTT	CASSYGNAGFGNTIYF
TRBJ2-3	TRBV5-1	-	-	TGCGCCAGCAACGGCGGACCTAGCACAGATACGCAGTATTTT	CASNGGPSTDTQYF
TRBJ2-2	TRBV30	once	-	TGTGCCTGGAGTCAGGGCTGGAACACCGGGGAGCTGTTTTTT	CAWSQGWNTGELFF
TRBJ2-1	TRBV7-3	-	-	TGTGCCAGCAGCTTAACGTCCACTTCCAATGAGCAGTTCTTC	CASSLTSTSNEQFF
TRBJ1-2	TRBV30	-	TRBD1	TGTGCCTCCATTAATAGGAGACAGGGGTTGGGCTACACCTTC	CASINRRQGLGYTF
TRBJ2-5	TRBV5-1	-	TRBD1	TGCGCCAGCAGCTCTCGGACAGGGGAGGAGACCCAGTACTTC	CASSSRTGEETQYF
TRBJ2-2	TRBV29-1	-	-	TGCAGCGTTGACAAGGGGAACACCGGGGAGCTGTTTTTT	CSVDKGNTGELFF
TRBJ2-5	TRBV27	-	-	TGTGCCAGCAGTACTCCGGGACGCCCAGAGACCCAGTACTTC	CASSTPGRPETQYF
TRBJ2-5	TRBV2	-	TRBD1	TGTGCCAGCAGGCCGGACAGGAAGACCCAGTACTTC	CASRPDRKTQYF
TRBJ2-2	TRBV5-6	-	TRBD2	TGTGCCAGCAGCTCGACCGGGACTAGCGGGACCGGGGAGCTGTTTTTT	CASSSTGTSGTGELFF
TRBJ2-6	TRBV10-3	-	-	TGTGCCATCAGTGAAAACTCTGGGGCCAACGTCCTGACTTTC	CAISENSGANVLTF
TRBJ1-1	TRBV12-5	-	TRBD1	TGTGCTAGTGGTTTGGCAATGGGACAGGGGAACACTGAAGCTTTCTTT	CASGLAMGQGNTEAFF
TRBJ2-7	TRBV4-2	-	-	TGTGCCAGCAGCCGAGAAAGAGTCGGGGTCTACGAGCAGTACTTC	CASSRERVGVYEQYF
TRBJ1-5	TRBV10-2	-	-	TGCGCCAGCAGTGAACACGATCAGCCCCAGCATTTT	CASSEHDQPQHF
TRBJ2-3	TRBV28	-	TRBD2	TGTGCCACCCGCCGGGGGGCAGATACGCAGTATTTT	CATRRGADTQYF
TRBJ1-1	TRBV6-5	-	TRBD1	TGTGCCAGCAAACAGGGGAGGGGAGAAGCTTTCTTT	CASKQGRGEAFF
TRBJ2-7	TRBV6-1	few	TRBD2	TGTGCCAGCAGGGGCGACACTAGCGGGAGTCTCGAGCAGTACTTC	CASRGDTSGSLEQYF
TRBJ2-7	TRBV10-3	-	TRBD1	TGTGCCATCGCACCGGGACAGGGGGAGGGCGAGCAGTACTTC	CAIAPGQGEGEQYF
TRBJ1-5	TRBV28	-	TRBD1	TGTGCCAGCAGGAACAGGGGGACTCAGCCCCAGCATTTT	CASRNRGTQPQHF
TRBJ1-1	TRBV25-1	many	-	TGTGCCAGCAGTGACCCGGGCGGCACTGAAGCTTTCTTT	CASSDPGGTEAFF
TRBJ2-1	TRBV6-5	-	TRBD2	TGTGCCAGCAGTTACTCGACTAGCGGGAGCTACAATGAGCAGTTCTTC	CASSYSTSGSYNEQFF
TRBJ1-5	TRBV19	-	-	TGTGCCAGTAGTCCCAGGGCGGTTACCCATGGGCCCCAGCATTTT	CASSPRAVTHGPQHF
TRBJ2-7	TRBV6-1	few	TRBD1	TGTGCCAGCAGACCCGACAGGGGTCATACCTACGAGCAGTACTTC	CASRPDRGHTYEQYF
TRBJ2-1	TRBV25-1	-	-	TGTGCCAGCAGTCCCCCTGGGGGAGGTTACCGCAATGAGCAGTTCTTC	CASSPPGGGYRNEQFF
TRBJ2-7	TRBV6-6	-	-	TGTGCCAGCAGTTTCGGGGCCTACGAGCAGTACTTC	CASSFGAYEQYF
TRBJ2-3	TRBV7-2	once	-	TGTGCCAGCAGCTTTGACGGTAGCACAGATACGCAGTATTTT	CASSFDGSTDTQYF
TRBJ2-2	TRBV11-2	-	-	TGTGCCAGCAGCTTAGGTTGGGGCGGGGAGCTGTTTTTT	CASSLGWGGELFF
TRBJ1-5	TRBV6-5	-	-	TGTGCCAGCAGGCCCGGTACGAGTCAGCCCCAGCATTTT	CASRPGTSQPQHF
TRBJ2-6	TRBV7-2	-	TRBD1	TGTGCCAGCAGCCTAGGACCGGGACAGGAGGCCAACGTCCTGACTTTC	CASSLGPGQEANVLTF
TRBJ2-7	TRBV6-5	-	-	TGTGCCAGCTCTGTCGGGGGTCGGGAGCAGTACTTC	CASSVGGREQYF
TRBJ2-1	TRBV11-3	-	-	TGTGCCAGCAGCTTAACTCGGGGAGGCTACAATGAGCAGTTCTTC	CASSLTRGGYNEQFF
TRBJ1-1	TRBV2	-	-	TGTGCCAGCAGTGAACTTGGAGAGAACACTGAAGCTTTCTTT	CASSELGENTEAFF
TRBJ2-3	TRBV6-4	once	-	TGTGCCAGCAACGATACCACAGATACGCAGTATTTT	CASNDTTDTQYF
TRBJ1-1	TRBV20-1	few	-	TGCAGTGCTAGCGTGAAGATAGAAGCTTTCTTT	CSASVKIEAFF
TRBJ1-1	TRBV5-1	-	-	TGCGCCAGCAGCGTGGGACCTATGAACACTGAAGCTTTCTTT	CASSVGPMNTEAFF
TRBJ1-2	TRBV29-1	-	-	TGCAGCGTTGAAGGCAGGGCCAGCTACACCTTC	CSVEGRASYTF
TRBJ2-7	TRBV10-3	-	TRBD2	TGTGCCATCAGTGAACTAGGACTAGCGGGAAGCTACGAGCAGTACTTC	CAISELGLAGSYEQYF
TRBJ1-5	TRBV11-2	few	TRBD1	TGTGCCAGCAGCCCGGGACAGGGTAATCAGCCCCAGCATTTT	CASSPGQGNQPQHF
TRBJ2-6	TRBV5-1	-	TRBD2	TGCGCCAGCAGCTTGGTGGTCGGGGGAGGGCGGGCCAACGTCCTGACTTTC	CASSLVVGGGRANVLTF
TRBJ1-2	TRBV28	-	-	TGTGCCAGCAGTTCGAGCCCACAGGTTAACTATGGCTACACCTTC	CASSSSPQVNYGYTF
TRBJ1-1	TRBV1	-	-	TGCACCAGCAGCCGGTCCAGGGTGAACACTGAAGCTTTCTTT	CTSSRSRVNTEAFF
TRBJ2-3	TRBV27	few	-	TGTGCCAGCAGCGGGAGACCAGATACGCAGTATTTT	CASSGRPDTQYF